This T cell receptor (beta chain) stems from a study of radiation and T cells in renal cell carcinoma. TCRdb keeps only in-frame clones here, not all; method: immunoSEQ multiplex PCR. This table has some 150,000 clones, 87% appearing once. Germline loops: CDR1 KGHSH, CDR2 LQKENI. Germline trimming cut 3 bases from V and 6 bases from J; bases unmatched to any gene: 10. The CDR3 is made up of 16 amino acids. Sample time point: blood 2 weeks post-SBRT. Indicated treatment: 15 Gy SBRT to primary tumor, nephrectomy 4 weeks later. This rearrangement joins TRBV18 to TRBJ2-1; 8 nucleotides align to TRBD1. The receptor comes from a woman aged 45-59 years with renal cell carcinoma. The source material was blood, sampled from a patient whose treatment included radiotherapy and nephrectomy. The CDR3 bases are TGTGCCAGCTCACCTCCGGACAGGGCCAGTTTCAATGAGCAGTTCTTC. This translates into CASSPPDRASFNEQFF.